Listed below are T cell receptor beta chains from one sample, sequenced in a study of blood T cell repertoires in COVID-19. Here immunoSEQ multiplex PCR was the method, and the copy in TCRdb shows in-frame clones only, minus some. In the table there are 490,000 or so clones, around 85% of which are singletons. The sample was PBMCs or T cells enriched from blood (not recorded which). All receptors come from a woman aged 55-70 years who had recovered from COVID-19. Each CDR3 is given with its conserved first and last residue. A D gene is named only where the DNA matches it firmly. Only some rows state a clone size, as once, few, many or a class for expanded clones.

>TRBV15|16|NA|once|TRBJ2-2
CATSRDQLANTGELFF
TGTGCCACCAGCAGAGATCAACTAGCGAACACCGGGGAGCTGTTTTTT
>TRBV19|12|NA|NA|TRBJ1-1
CASRSGNTEAFF
TGTGCCAGTAGATCGGGGAACACTGAAGCTTTCTTT
>TRBV7-8|15|TRBD1|NA|TRBJ2-2
CASSKQGIGTGELFF
TGTGCCAGCAGCAAACAGGGGATAGGAACCGGGGAGCTGTTTTTT
>TRBV5-5|13|NA|NA|TRBJ2-7
CASSRWGQYEQYF
TGTGCCAGCAGCCGGTGGGGGCAATACGAGCAGTACTTC
>TRBV19|15|TRBD1|NA|TRBJ1-3
CASSTGGLGGNTIYF
TGTGCCAGTAGTACAGGGGGATTAGGTGGAAACACCATATATTTT
>TRBV7-9|14|NA|NA|TRBJ1-4
CASSLGPSNEKLFF
TGTGCCAGCAGCTTAGGGCCTTCTAATGAAAAACTGTTTTTT
>TRBV5-1|13|NA|NA|TRBJ1-3
CASGVGTGNTIYF
TGCGCCAGCGGAGTTGGTACTGGAAACACCATATATTTT
>TRBV6-2/TRBV6-3|15|TRBD2|NA|TRBJ2-1
CASSYGASGPNEQFF
TGTGCCAGCAGTTACGGGGCTAGCGGGCCCAATGAGCAGTTCTTC
>TRBV2|15|TRBD2|NA|TRBJ2-3
CASTSSGGPTDTQYF
TGTGCCAGCACCTCTAGCGGGGGGCCGACGGATACGCAGTATTTT
>TRBV13|14|NA|NA|TRBJ1-4
CASSYFSTNEKLFF
TGTGCCAGCAGCTACTTCTCAACTAATGAAAAACTGTTTTTT
>TRBV4-2|16|TRBD2|NA|TRBJ2-3
CASSQELTGGPDTQYF
TGTGCCAGCAGCCAGGAACTCACGGGGGGGCCAGATACGCAGTATTTT
>TRBV4-1|15|NA|NA|TRBJ2-2
CASSQALGGTGELFF
TGCGCCAGCAGTCAAGCCCTCGGGGGAACGGGGGAGCTGTTTTTT
>TRBV12-5|15|NA|NA|TRBJ2-3
CASGLVQGLPDTQYF
TGTGCTAGTGGTTTGGTGCAGGGACTGCCAGATACGCAGTATTTT
>TRBV12-3/TRBV12-4|12|NA|NA|TRBJ2-3
CASSLKRDTQYF
TGTGCCAGCAGTCTAAAGCGGGATACGCAGTATTTT
>TRBV30|13|TRBD1|NA|TRBJ1-2
CAWRLQGANGYTF
TGTGCCTGGAGATTACAGGGGGCAAATGGCTACACCTTC
>TRBV5-1|16|NA|NA|TRBJ1-1
CASSWDREGGNTEAFF
TGCGCCAGCAGCTGGGACCGGGAAGGGGGAAACACTGAAGCTTTCTTT
>TRBV19|14|NA|NA|TRBJ1-4
CASSLQAPNEKLFF
TGTGCCAGTAGTCTACAGGCCCCTAATGAAAAACTGTTTTTT
>TRBV6-1|17|NA|once|TRBJ2-6
CASSEDPGASGANVLTF
TGTGCCAGCAGTGAAGACCCGGGAGCCTCTGGGGCCAACGTCCTGACTTTC
>TRBV4-1|17|NA|NA|TRBJ2-2
CASSQVAQALNTGELFF
TGCGCCAGCAGCCAAGTAGCACAGGCATTGAACACCGGGGAGCTGTTTTTT
>TRBV6-4|15|TRBD2|NA|TRBJ2-1
CASSDQVAGDNEQFF
TGTGCCAGCAGTGACCAGGTAGCGGGGGACAATGAGCAGTTCTTC
>TRBV4-1|15|TRBD1|few|TRBJ1-4
CASSQEGTVNEKLFF
TGCGCCAGCAGCCAAGAAGGGACAGTAAATGAAAAACTGTTTTTT
>TRBV6-5|15|NA|once|TRBJ1-3
CASSYSPGPGNTIYF
TGTGCCAGCAGTTACTCGCCAGGCCCTGGAAACACCATATATTTT
>TRBV19|14|NA|NA|TRBJ2-2
CASSTAANTGELFF
TGTGCCAGTAGTACAGCGGCGAACACCGGGGAGCTGTTTTTT
>TRBV3-1/TRBV3-2|14|TRBD1|NA|TRBJ1-1
CASSRAGGVTEAFF
TGTGCCAGCAGCCGGGCAGGGGGCGTCACTGAAGCTTTCTTT
>TRBV6-6|16|TRBD2|NA|TRBJ2-5
CASSRSGTSGVETQYF
TGTGCCAGCAGTCGATCCGGGACTAGCGGGGTGGAGACCCAGTACTTC
>TRBV6-5|15|NA|NA|TRBJ2-7
CASSYSDRGRYELYF
TGTGCCAGCAGTTACTCGGACAGAGGACGTTACGAGCTGTACTTC
>TRBV3-1/TRBV3-2|14|NA|NA|TRBJ2-7
CASSQGGGGHEQYF
TGTGCCAGCAGCCAAGGTGGAGGGGGCCACGAGCAGTACTTC
>TRBV15|13|TRBD1|NA|TRBJ1-2
CATSKQGVDGYTF
TGTGCCACCAGCAAGCAGGGGGTGGATGGCTACACCTTC
>TRBV14|17|TRBD2|NA|TRBJ2-1
CASSQDPRGGPSNEQFF
TGTGCCAGCAGCCAAGACCCCCGGGGGGGCCCTTCCAATGAGCAGTTCTTC
>TRBV24-1|16|TRBD1|NA|TRBJ1-5
CATSDWTGFGNQPQHF
TGTGCCACCAGTGATTGGACAGGGTTTGGCAATCAGCCCCAGCATTTT
>TRBV10-2|16|NA|NA|TRBJ1-2
CASTPRSGAGDYGYTF
TGCGCCAGCACTCCTCGATCAGGAGCGGGCGACTATGGCTACACCTTC
>TRBV6-6|16|TRBD1|NA|TRBJ2-7
CASSYSLTGTLVEQYF
TGTGCCAGCAGTTACTCCCTGACAGGGACACTTGTCGAGCAGTACTTC
>TRBV5-1|16|NA|NA|TRBJ2-3
CASSLRSEGVGDTQYF
TGCGCCAGCAGCTTGAGGAGCGAGGGGGTCGGAGATACGCAGTATTTT
>TRBV11-2|15|NA|NA|TRBJ1-1
CASSLRGAEGTEAFF
TGTGCCAGCAGCTTACGGGGGGCCGAGGGCACTGAAGCTTTCTTT
>TRBV13|16|NA|NA|TRBJ2-7
CASSLGRGLPLYEQYF
TGTGCCAGCAGCTTAGGTAGGGGACTGCCGCTTTACGAGCAGTACTTC
>TRBV18|15|NA|NA|TRBJ2-1
CASSQLIGSYNEQFF
TGTGCCAGCTCACAACTCATCGGCTCCTACAATGAGCAGTTCTTC
>TRBV18|15|TRBD1|NA|TRBJ1-1
CASSPSRTGLTEAFF
TGTGCCAGCTCACCTTCCCGGACAGGGCTCACTGAAGCTTTCTTT
>TRBV27|15|NA|NA|TRBJ1-1
CASSPWARGNTEAFF
TGTGCCAGCAGCCCCTGGGCCAGGGGGAACACTGAAGCTTTCTTT
>TRBV13|12|NA|few|TRBJ2-7
CASSFAGYEQYF
TGTGCCAGCAGCTTTGCAGGATACGAGCAGTACTTC
>TRBV3-1/TRBV3-2|14|NA|NA|TRBJ1-6
CASSQFGDNSPLHF
TGTGCCAGCAGCCAGTTCGGGGATAATTCACCCCTCCACTTT
>TRBV7-2|17|TRBD2|NA|TRBJ2-7
CASSFRLAGGPGYEQYF
TGTGCCAGCAGCTTCCGACTAGCGGGGGGGCCGGGGTACGAGCAGTACTTC
>TRBV11-2|14|TRBD2|NA|TRBJ2-3
CASRQAGGPPPQYF
TGTGCCAGCAGGCAAGCGGGGGGCCCCCCCCCGCAGTATTTT
>TRBV6-5|11|NA|NA|TRBJ2-7
CASTELYEQYF
TGTGCCAGCACCGAGCTTTACGAGCAGTACTTC
>TRBV11-2|14|NA|NA|TRBJ2-5
CASSFGGRLETQYF
TGTGCCAGCAGCTTCGGAGGGAGGTTGGAGACCCAGTACTTC
>TRBV2|17|TRBD1|NA|TRBJ1-5
CASRPIRQGDSNQPQHF
TGTGCCAGCAGACCAATCAGACAGGGTGATAGCAATCAGCCCCAGCATTTT
>TRBV5-1|18|TRBD2|NA|TRBJ2-3
CASRSGTSGGRTTDTQYF
TGCGCCAGCAGATCCGGGACTAGCGGGGGCCGCACCACAGATACGCAGTATTTT
>TRBV20-1|10|NA|NA|TRBJ1-2
CSASSDGYTF
TGCAGTGCTAGCTCCGATGGCTACACCTTC
>TRBV11-2|14|TRBD1|NA|TRBJ1-1
CASSLTGQGGEAFF
TGTGCCAGCAGCCTTACCGGACAGGGGGGTGAAGCTTTCTTT
>TRBV28|14|NA|NA|TRBJ2-7
CASSLYRILYEQYF
TGTGCCAGCAGTTTATACAGGATCCTCTACGAGCAGTACTTC
>TRBV16|12|NA|NA|TRBJ2-7
CASSRTTYEQYF
TGTGCCAGCAGCCGGACTACCTACGAGCAGTACTTC
>TRBV3-1/TRBV3-2|15|NA|once|TRBJ1-2
CASSQVPQGIYGYTF
TGTGCCAGCAGCCAAGTCCCGCAGGGAATCTATGGCTACACCTTC